These 8 T cell receptor beta chains came from one sample sequenced in a study of T cell repertoires in cytomegalovirus infection (dated by TCRdb to between 2018 and 2021). The instrument was an Illumina HiSeq 1500. TCRdb itself trimmed the public reads at Q25 with fastp, ran MiXCR and retained productive beta chains. Entries are consolidated by CDR3 protein sequence, retaining the most common genes and DNA. The sample has around 710,000 distinct CDR3 sequences on record, about 29% of them singletons. The ten biggest clones cover roughly 14% of the sample. The antigens of these receptors remain unknown. The treatment or condition tag for this specimen amounts to: in vitro stimulation with specific CMV peptide epitopes to enrich CMV-specific T cells. The sequencing used cultured CD8+ T cells from PBMCs, collected from culture after CMV antigen stimulation. These receptors originate from a human donor in good health (CMV status not recorded). Some clones in this sample may be carry-over from other donors' samples.

The chain is built from TRBV7-3 and TRBJ2-1; 7 nucleotides match TRBD2. Germline lookup yields CDR1 SGHTA and CDR2 FQGTGA. Germline trimming cut 4 bases from V and 3 bases from J; bases unmatched to any gene: 6. The CDR3 totals 15 residues. The chain's CDR3 is CASSSPGTNYNEQFF. The CDR3 bases are TGTGCCAGCAGCTCCCCCGGGACTAACTACAATGAGCAGTTCTTC. The complete variable domain, with remaining parts taken from reference TRBV7-3 and TRBJ2-1, reads GAGVSQTPSNKVTEKGKYVELRCDPISGHTALYWYRQSLGQGPEFLIYFQGTGAADDSGLPNDRFFAVRPEGSVSTLKIQRTERGDSAVYLCASSSPGTNYNEQFFGPGTRLTVL.

This clonotype was seen a few times. V and J are TRBV20-1 and TRBJ1-1; D may be TRBD1 (5 bases). The CDR3 sequence is 15 residues long. The ends were cut back, 6 bases at V and 0 bases at J, with 17 bases in the middle. Germline assignment: CDR1 DFQATT and CDR2 SNEGSKA (reference sequence). This chain's CDR3 is CSATPRQNLNTEAFF. CDR3 nucleotides: TGCAGTGCCACTCCCCGACAGAACCTGAACACTGAAGCTTTCTTT.

This clonotype was counted many times. J is TRBJ2-1 and V is TRBV5-4, with 7 bases fitting TRBD1. The CDR3 is 15 amino acids. Germline-derived CDR1 and CDR2 are SGHNT and YYREEE (reference sequence). J lost 2 bases, V lost 4 bases, and 6 bases had no gene match. CDR3 coding DNA: TGTGCCAGCAGCCCCCCCCAGGGGGCCTACAATGAGCAGTTCTTC. Translated: CASSPPQGAYNEQFF.

The genes are TRBV11-2 and TRBJ2-2, with D possibly matching TRBD1 (5 bases). CDR1 is SGHAT and CDR2 is FQNNGV in the germline V gene. This CDR3 has 16 residues. Between the trimmed V and J ends, which lost 2 bases and 5 bases, there was a span of 15 bases. The CDR3 loop reads CASSLNPSQVTGELFF. The CDR3 DNA reads as TGTGCCAGCAGCTTAAATCCCTCACAGGTTACCGGGGAGCTGTTTTTT. Full variable domain (remainder filled in from reference TRBV11-2 and TRBJ2-2): EAGVAQSPRYKIIEKRQSVAFWCNPISGHATLYWYQQILGQGPKLLIQFQNNGVVDDSQLPKDRFSAERLKGVDSTLKIQPAKLEDSAVYLCASSLNPSQVTGELFFGEGSRLTVL.

This rearrangement joins TRBV20-1 to TRBJ2-7, with 8 bases fitting TRBD1. Germline V gene data show CDR1 as DFQATT and CDR2 as SNEGSKA (reference sequence). There are 14 residues in the CDR3. V shed 4 bases and J 6 bases; nucleotides not matched to a gene: 11. The CDR3 DNA sequence: TGCAGTGCTAAGGACAGGGAAGGTTCGGGCGAGCAGTACTTC. Protein: CSAKDREGSGEQYF.

The chain joins TRBV15 to TRBJ2-7; TRBD2 is a possible D gene (5 bases). This CDR3 spans 15 amino acids. V lost 0 bases and J lost 3, with 12 bases in between. Germline V lookup: CDR1 LNHNV, CDR2 YYDKDF (reference sequence). CDR3 loop: CATSRDPGLSYEQYF. The CDR3, as DNA: TGTGCCACCAGCAGAGACCCTGGACTGAGCTACGAGCAGTACTTC.

The rearrangement uses TRBV7-9 and TRBJ1-4; 8 bases fit TRBD1. The germline gives CDR1 SEHNR, CDR2 FQNEAQ (reference sequence). Trimming at V came to 5 bases and at J to 4 bases, leaving 12 bases not matched to a gene. The CDR3 totals 17 residues. The chain's CDR3 is CASSVPDRGPFNEKLFF. The CDR3 DNA is TGTGCCAGCAGCGTCCCAGACAGGGGTCCTTTTAATGAAAAACTGTTTTTT.

The V gene is TRBV12-3 or TRBV12-4, the J gene TRBJ2-5, with 12 bases matching TRBD1. V gave up 5 bases and J gave up 5 bases; unmatched junction bases: 6. The CDR3 consists of 15 residues. The CDR3 sequence is CASSPGTGGAETQYF. DNA for the CDR3: TGTGCCAGCAGTCCCGGGACAGGGGGCGCCGAGACCCAGTACTTC.